The clone carrying this TCR beta chain was detected only a few times. This specimen belongs to a study of blood T cells in healthy people across ages. For the second PCR, which ran for about 7 to 11 cycles, a sample-barcoded 5' primer and a J-beta primer mix were used. In TCRdb, the 5' RACE reads were re-called with MiXCR into one record per CDR3 protein. Of about 1.8 million distinct CDR3 sequences in the sample, about 50% were seen once. Sequenced sample: blood. This sequence originates from a woman aged 35 to 49 in good health.

This CDR3 is CASSYASGGNNEQFF. Written as DNA, the CDR3 is TGTGCCAGCAGTTACGCTTCAGGGGGAAACAATGAGCAGTTCTTC. The chain joins TRBV6-5 to TRBJ2-1, with TRBD1 identical over 7 bases. Germline values: CDR1 MNHEY, CDR2 SVGAGI. The CDR3 sequence is 15 residues long. J gave up 5 bases and V 2 bases, and 6 bases lay outside the gene matches.